A selection of T cell receptor beta chains follows, all from one sample in a study of cytomegalovirus exposure and HLA in healthy donors. Sequenced by immunoSEQ multiplex PCR; TCRdb stores in-frame clones only, minus some. The sample holds 35,000 to 45,000 clones; roughly 90% are singletons and the top ten take approximately 2.5%. What was sequenced was PBMCs. The source is a young woman in good health and CMV-seronegative. Both conserved end residues are part of each CDR3. Each record gives: J gene, V gene, D gene, clone size, CDR3 protein, CDR3 DNA. The D gene is left open where the match is weak. Clone sizes are given selectively: once, few, many, or a class where the clone is expanded.

j_call: TRBJ2-7
v_call: TRBV9
d_call: NA
clone_size: NA
cdr3_aa: CASSPGIAASYEQYF
cdr3_nt: TGTGCCAGCAGCCCAGGAATAGCGGCCTCCTACGAGCAGTACTTC

j_call: TRBJ1-1
v_call: TRBV7-9
d_call: NA
clone_size: NA
cdr3_aa: CASSSYRVVDTEAFF
cdr3_nt: TGTGCCAGCAGCAGCTACAGGGTTGTCGACACTGAAGCTTTCTTT

j_call: TRBJ2-1
v_call: TRBV7-9
d_call: NA
clone_size: once
cdr3_aa: CASSERAYNEQFF
cdr3_nt: TGTGCCAGCAGCGAGAGGGCCTACAATGAGCAGTTCTTC

j_call: TRBJ1-2
v_call: TRBV30
d_call: TRBD1
clone_size: few
cdr3_aa: CAWGTGGKGYTF
cdr3_nt: TGTGCCTGGGGGACAGGGGGGAAAGGCTACACCTTC

j_call: TRBJ2-2
v_call: TRBV6-5
d_call: TRBD1
clone_size: NA
cdr3_aa: CASRRDRVNTGELFF
cdr3_nt: TGTGCCAGCAGACGGGACAGGGTGAACACCGGGGAGCTGTTTTTT

j_call: TRBJ1-2
v_call: TRBV5-1
d_call: NA
clone_size: NA
cdr3_aa: CASSWLPCTF
cdr3_nt: TGCGCCAGCAGCTGGCTCCCCTGCACCTTC

j_call: TRBJ2-2
v_call: TRBV7-9
d_call: NA
clone_size: NA
cdr3_aa: CASSLGGGANTGELFF
cdr3_nt: TGTGCCAGCAGCTTAGGCGGGGGCGCGAACACCGGGGAGCTGTTTTTT

j_call: TRBJ2-7
v_call: TRBV6-1
d_call: TRBD2
clone_size: NA
cdr3_aa: CASSDRLAGLFSYEQYF
cdr3_nt: TGTGCCAGCAGTGATCGGCTAGCGGGACTCTTTTCCTACGAGCAGTACTTC

j_call: TRBJ1-1
v_call: TRBV6-1
d_call: NA
clone_size: NA
cdr3_aa: CASSVLTEAFF
cdr3_nt: TGTGCCAGCAGTGTCCTCACTGAAGCTTTCTTT

j_call: TRBJ2-7
v_call: TRBV28
d_call: TRBD2
clone_size: NA
cdr3_aa: CASSLGTSASYEQYF
cdr3_nt: TGTGCCAGCAGCCTTGGGACTAGCGCTTCCTACGAGCAGTACTTC

j_call: TRBJ2-5
v_call: TRBV13
d_call: TRBD1
clone_size: NA
cdr3_aa: CASSSRTGVVEGTQYF
cdr3_nt: TGTGCCAGCAGCTCGCGGACAGGGGTGGTAGAAGGGACCCAGTACTTC

j_call: TRBJ1-2
v_call: TRBV7-9
d_call: NA
clone_size: NA
cdr3_aa: CASSLGLNYGYTF
cdr3_nt: TGTGCCAGCAGCTTGGGCTTAAACTATGGCTACACCTTC

j_call: TRBJ1-1
v_call: TRBV11-2
d_call: NA
clone_size: NA
cdr3_aa: CASSLEGSWTEAFF
cdr3_nt: TGTGCCAGCAGCTTAGAAGGATCGTGGACTGAGGCTTTCTTT

j_call: TRBJ1-1
v_call: TRBV4-3
d_call: NA
clone_size: NA
cdr3_aa: CASSQDSRGNTEAFF
cdr3_nt: TGCGCCAGCAGCCAAGATTCACGGGGGAACACTGAAGCTTTCTTT

j_call: TRBJ1-5
v_call: TRBV28
d_call: TRBD1
clone_size: NA
cdr3_aa: CASSLVSPGQTNQPQHF
cdr3_nt: TGTGCCAGCAGTTTAGTATCCCCGGGACAGACCAATCAGCCCCAGCATTTT

j_call: TRBJ2-5
v_call: TRBV19
d_call: TRBD2
clone_size: NA
cdr3_aa: CASSMVLAGNQETQYF
cdr3_nt: TGTGCCAGTAGTATGGTTCTAGCGGGGAACCAAGAGACCCAGTACTTC

j_call: TRBJ2-7
v_call: TRBV29-1
d_call: TRBD2
clone_size: NA
cdr3_aa: CSVTPRLAGGPLYF
cdr3_nt: TGCAGCGTCACTCCCCGGCTAGCGGGAGGGCCGCTGTACTTC

j_call: TRBJ1-1
v_call: TRBV13
d_call: NA
clone_size: NA
cdr3_aa: CASSLDGSMNTEAFF
cdr3_nt: TGTGCCAGCAGCTTAGACGGGTCCATGAACACTGAAGCTTTCTTT

j_call: TRBJ2-7
v_call: TRBV19
d_call: NA
clone_size: NA
cdr3_aa: CASSEPGATTSYEQYF
cdr3_nt: TGTGCCAGTAGTGAACCAGGGGCAACCACCTCCTACGAGCAGTACTTC

j_call: TRBJ2-6
v_call: TRBV11-2
d_call: NA
clone_size: NA
cdr3_aa: CASSQAMGGYRANVLTF
cdr3_nt: TGTGCCAGCAGCCAGGCGATGGGCGGGTATCGGGCCAACGTCCTGACTTTC

j_call: TRBJ2-3
v_call: TRBV19
d_call: TRBD2
clone_size: NA
cdr3_aa: CASSTIGLAGGSDTQYF
cdr3_nt: TGTGCCAGTAGTACAATAGGACTAGCGGGAGGTTCAGATACGCAGTATTTT

j_call: TRBJ1-4
v_call: TRBV19
d_call: NA
clone_size: NA
cdr3_aa: CASSRVTTNEKLFF
cdr3_nt: TGTGCCAGTAGTCGGGTTACAACTAATGAAAAACTGTTTTTT

j_call: TRBJ1-3
v_call: TRBV6-1
d_call: NA
clone_size: NA
cdr3_aa: CASSEGGSGRYF
cdr3_nt: TGTGCCAGCAGTGAAGGGGGTTCGGGGAGATATTTT

j_call: TRBJ2-3
v_call: TRBV9
d_call: TRBD2
clone_size: NA
cdr3_aa: CASSVENGEGDTQYF
cdr3_nt: TGTGCCAGCAGCGTAGAAAACGGGGAGGGAGATACGCAGTATTTT

j_call: TRBJ2-3
v_call: TRBV5-5
d_call: NA
clone_size: NA
cdr3_aa: CASSQQRSTDTQYF
cdr3_nt: TGTGCCAGCAGCCAGCAGCGAAGCACAGATACGCAGTATTTT

j_call: TRBJ2-5
v_call: TRBV28
d_call: TRBD1
clone_size: once
cdr3_aa: CASSPAKVTGGMETQYF
cdr3_nt: TGTGCCAGCAGTCCCGCGAAGGTGACAGGGGGTATGGAGACCCAGTACTTC

j_call: TRBJ1-2
v_call: TRBV28
d_call: TRBD1
clone_size: NA
cdr3_aa: CATRQGQGGYTF
cdr3_nt: TGTGCCACCCGACAGGGGCAGGGAGGCTACACCTTC

j_call: TRBJ1-1
v_call: TRBV16
d_call: TRBD1
clone_size: NA
cdr3_aa: CASSPAGTGGTEAFF
cdr3_nt: TGTGCCAGCAGCCCCGCCGGGACAGGGGGCACTGAAGCTTTCTTT

j_call: TRBJ1-1
v_call: TRBV29-1
d_call: TRBD1
clone_size: NA
cdr3_aa: CSAGQVLNTEAFF
cdr3_nt: TGCAGCGCAGGACAGGTCTTAAACACTGAAGCTTTCTTT

j_call: TRBJ2-1
v_call: TRBV9
d_call: TRBD2
clone_size: NA
cdr3_aa: CASSVRAGGYNEQFF
cdr3_nt: TGTGCCAGCAGCGTACGAGCGGGAGGGTACAATGAGCAGTTCTTC

j_call: TRBJ2-4
v_call: TRBV15
d_call: NA
clone_size: NA
cdr3_aa: CATSVGEREATDIQYF
cdr3_nt: TGTGCCACCAGCGTGGGAGAGAGGGAGGCGACGGACATTCAGTACTTC

j_call: TRBJ2-7
v_call: TRBV6-1
d_call: TRBD1
clone_size: NA
cdr3_aa: CASSEGQGASYEQYF
cdr3_nt: TGTGCCAGCAGTGAAGGGCAGGGGGCCTCCTACGAGCAGTACTTC

j_call: TRBJ2-1
v_call: TRBV11-3
d_call: NA
clone_size: NA
cdr3_aa: CASSLTAGANEQFF
cdr3_nt: TGTGCCAGCAGCTTAACAGCGGGTGCCAATGAGCAGTTCTTC

j_call: TRBJ1-3
v_call: TRBV9
d_call: TRBD1
clone_size: NA
cdr3_aa: CASSVERQGENTIYF
cdr3_nt: TGTGCCAGCAGCGTAGAGCGACAGGGTGAGAACACCATATATTTT

j_call: TRBJ2-3
v_call: TRBV6-5
d_call: NA
clone_size: once
cdr3_aa: CASREGRALGHTQYF
cdr3_nt: TGTGCCAGCAGGGAGGGCCGCGCGCTAGGGCATACGCAGTATTTT

j_call: TRBJ2-1
v_call: TRBV27
d_call: NA
clone_size: NA
cdr3_aa: CASSLPYHEQFF
cdr3_nt: TGTGCCAGCAGTTTACCCTACCATGAGCAGTTCTTC

j_call: TRBJ2-7
v_call: TRBV4-1
d_call: TRBD2
clone_size: NA
cdr3_aa: CASSPGLAGTTGYEQYF
cdr3_nt: TGCGCCAGCAGCCCGGGACTAGCGGGTACAACGGGCTACGAGCAGTACTTC

j_call: TRBJ2-2
v_call: TRBV18
d_call: TRBD2
clone_size: NA
cdr3_aa: CASSPTSGKEELFF
cdr3_nt: TGTGCCAGCTCACCGACTAGCGGGAAAGAGGAGCTGTTTTTT

j_call: TRBJ2-1
v_call: TRBV2
d_call: TRBD1
clone_size: NA
cdr3_aa: CASSEATGQGNNEQFF
cdr3_nt: TGTGCCAGCAGTGAAGCTACGGGACAGGGGAACAATGAGCAGTTCTTC

j_call: TRBJ1-5
v_call: TRBV27
d_call: TRBD1
clone_size: NA
cdr3_aa: CASSPRGQAQPQHF
cdr3_nt: TGTGCCAGCAGCCCTAGGGGACAGGCTCAGCCCCAGCATTTT

j_call: TRBJ2-1
v_call: TRBV28
d_call: TRBD2
clone_size: NA
cdr3_aa: CASSLRPGLVNEQFF
cdr3_nt: TGTGCCAGCAGTTTGCGTCCGGGACTAGTTAATGAGCAGTTCTTC

j_call: TRBJ1-6
v_call: TRBV5-6
d_call: NA
clone_size: NA
cdr3_aa: CASSLGQRYNSPLHF
cdr3_nt: TGTGCCAGCAGCTTGGGACAGAGGTATAATTCACCCCTCCACTTT

j_call: TRBJ2-2
v_call: TRBV6-4
d_call: NA
clone_size: NA
cdr3_aa: CASSSEGGTGELFF
cdr3_nt: TGTGCCAGCAGCAGTGAAGGGGGCACCGGGGAGCTGTTTTTT

j_call: TRBJ2-7
v_call: TRBV9
d_call: NA
clone_size: few
cdr3_aa: CASSVGQGYYEQYF
cdr3_nt: TGTGCCAGCAGCGTAGGGCAGGGATATTACGAGCAGTACTTC

j_call: TRBJ1-2
v_call: TRBV30
d_call: NA
clone_size: NA
cdr3_aa: CAWSGNTRTLGYGYTF
cdr3_nt: TGTGCCTGGTCCGGGAACACCAGAACCCTAGGCTATGGCTACACCTTC